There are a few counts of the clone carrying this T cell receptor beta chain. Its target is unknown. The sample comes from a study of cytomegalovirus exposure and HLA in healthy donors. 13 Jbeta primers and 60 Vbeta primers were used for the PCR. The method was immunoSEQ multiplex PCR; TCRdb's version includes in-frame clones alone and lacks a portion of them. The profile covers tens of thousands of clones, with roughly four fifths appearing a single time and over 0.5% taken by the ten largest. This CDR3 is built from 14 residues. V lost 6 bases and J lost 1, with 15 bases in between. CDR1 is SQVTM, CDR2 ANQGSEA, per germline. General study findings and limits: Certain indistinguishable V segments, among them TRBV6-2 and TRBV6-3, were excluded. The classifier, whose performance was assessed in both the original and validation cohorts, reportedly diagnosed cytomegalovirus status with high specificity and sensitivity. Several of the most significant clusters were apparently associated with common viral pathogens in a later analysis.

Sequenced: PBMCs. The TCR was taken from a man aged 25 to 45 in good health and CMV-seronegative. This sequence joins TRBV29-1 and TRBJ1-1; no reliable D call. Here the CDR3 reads CSVGSAGGNTEAFF. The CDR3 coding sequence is TGCAGCGTGGGATCCGCGGGAGGGAACACTGAAGCTTTCTTT.